This record looks at one TCR beta chain sequence and its context. This specimen comes from a study of T cell changes during pregnancy in multiple sclerosis. Deletions cut 1 base from V and 2 bases from J, with 7 bases between. This CDR3 has 14 amino acids. The V gene's germline CDR1 is LGHNA and CDR2 YNFKEQ. Method: immunoSEQ multiplex PCR; TCRdb's copy keeps in-frame clones and lacks some. The sample has 75,000 to 85,000 clones; 93% are singletons. The chain recombines TRBV4-2 with TRBJ2-3; D is undetermined. The source of this sequence is a female donor with multiple sclerosis, enrolled in a pregnancy study. The specimen comprised peripheral blood, sampled in the second trimester of pregnancy. CDR3 in DNA: TGTGCCAGCAGCCAAGTGGGCCCCACAGATACGCAGTATTTT. The encoded protein is CASSQVGPTDTQYF.